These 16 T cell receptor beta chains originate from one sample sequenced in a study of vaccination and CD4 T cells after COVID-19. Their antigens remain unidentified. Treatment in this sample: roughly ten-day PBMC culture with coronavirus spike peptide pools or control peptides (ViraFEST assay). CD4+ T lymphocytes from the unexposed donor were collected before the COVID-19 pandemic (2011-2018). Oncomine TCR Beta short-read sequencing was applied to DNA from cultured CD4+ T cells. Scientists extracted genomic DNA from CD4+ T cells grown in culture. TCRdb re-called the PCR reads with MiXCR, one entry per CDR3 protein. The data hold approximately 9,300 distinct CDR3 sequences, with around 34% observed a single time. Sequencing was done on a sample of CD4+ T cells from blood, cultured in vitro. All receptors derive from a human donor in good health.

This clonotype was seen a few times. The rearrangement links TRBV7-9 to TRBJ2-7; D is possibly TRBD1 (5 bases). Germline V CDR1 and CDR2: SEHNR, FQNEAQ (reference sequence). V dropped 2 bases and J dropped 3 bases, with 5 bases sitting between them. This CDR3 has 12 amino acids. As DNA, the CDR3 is TGTGCCAGCAGCTTACAGGGCTACGAGCAGTACTTC. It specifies CASSLQGYEQYF.

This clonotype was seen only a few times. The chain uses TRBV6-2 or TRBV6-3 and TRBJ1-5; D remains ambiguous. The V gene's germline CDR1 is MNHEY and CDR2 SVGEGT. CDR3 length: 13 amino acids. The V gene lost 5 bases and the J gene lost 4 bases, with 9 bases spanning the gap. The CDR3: CASSLTPNQPQHF. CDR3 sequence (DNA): TGTGCCAGCAGTCTGACACCAAATCAGCCCCAGCATTTT.

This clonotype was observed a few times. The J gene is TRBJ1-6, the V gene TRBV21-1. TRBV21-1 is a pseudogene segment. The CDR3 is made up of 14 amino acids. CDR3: CASSDRLGNSPLHF. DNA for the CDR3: TGTGCCAGCAGCGACCGCCTGGGCAATTCACCCCTCCACTTT.

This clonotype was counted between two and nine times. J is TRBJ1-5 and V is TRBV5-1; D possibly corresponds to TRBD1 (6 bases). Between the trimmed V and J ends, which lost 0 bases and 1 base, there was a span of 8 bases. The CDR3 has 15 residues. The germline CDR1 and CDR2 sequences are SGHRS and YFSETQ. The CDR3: CASSLGQGSNQPQHF. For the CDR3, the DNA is TGCGCCAGCAGCTTGGGCCAGGGGAGCAATCAGCCCCAGCATTTT.

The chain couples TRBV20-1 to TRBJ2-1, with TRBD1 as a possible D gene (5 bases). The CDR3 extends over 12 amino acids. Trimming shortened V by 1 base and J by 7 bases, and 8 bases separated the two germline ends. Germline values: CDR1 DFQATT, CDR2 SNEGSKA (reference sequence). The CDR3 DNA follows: TGCAGTGCTAGAGTCCAGGGTAATGAGCAGTTCTTC. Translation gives CSARVQGNEQFF.

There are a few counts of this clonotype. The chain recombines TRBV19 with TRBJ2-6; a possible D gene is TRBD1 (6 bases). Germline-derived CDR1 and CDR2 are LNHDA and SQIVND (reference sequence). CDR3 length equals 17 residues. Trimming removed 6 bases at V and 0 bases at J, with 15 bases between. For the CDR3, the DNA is TGTGCCAGTAGGCGACAGGCCAGGAGCTCTGGGGCCAACGTCCTGACTTTC. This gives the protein CASRRQARSSGANVLTF.

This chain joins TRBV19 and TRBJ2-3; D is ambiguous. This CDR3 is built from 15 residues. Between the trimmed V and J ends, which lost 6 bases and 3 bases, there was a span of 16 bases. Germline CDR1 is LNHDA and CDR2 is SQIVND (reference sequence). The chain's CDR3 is CASSLTAARTDTQYF. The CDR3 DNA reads TGTGCCAGTAGCCTTACCGCAGCCCGAACAGATACGCAGTATTTT.

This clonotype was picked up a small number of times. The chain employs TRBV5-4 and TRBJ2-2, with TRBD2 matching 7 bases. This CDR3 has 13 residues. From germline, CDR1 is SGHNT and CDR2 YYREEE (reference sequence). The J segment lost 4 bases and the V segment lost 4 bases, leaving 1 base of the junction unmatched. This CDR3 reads CASSPGGTGELFF. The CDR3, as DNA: TGTGCCAGCAGCCCGGGGGGCACCGGGGAGCTGTTTTTT.

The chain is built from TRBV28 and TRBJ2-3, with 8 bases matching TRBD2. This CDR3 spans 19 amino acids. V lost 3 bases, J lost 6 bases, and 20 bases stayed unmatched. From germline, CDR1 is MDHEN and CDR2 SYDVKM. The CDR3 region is CASSLGVRSGGPLRDTQYF. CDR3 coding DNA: TGTGCCAGCAGTTTGGGGGTGCGGTCGGGAGGGCCCCTTCGGGATACGCAGTATTTT.

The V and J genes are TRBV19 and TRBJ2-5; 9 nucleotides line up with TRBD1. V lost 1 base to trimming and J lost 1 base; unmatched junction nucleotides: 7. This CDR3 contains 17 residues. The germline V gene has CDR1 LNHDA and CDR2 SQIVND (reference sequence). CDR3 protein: CASSIVFGDRAQETQYF. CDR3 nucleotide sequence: TGTGCCAGTAGTATAGTCTTCGGGGACAGGGCCCAAGAGACCCAGTACTTC.

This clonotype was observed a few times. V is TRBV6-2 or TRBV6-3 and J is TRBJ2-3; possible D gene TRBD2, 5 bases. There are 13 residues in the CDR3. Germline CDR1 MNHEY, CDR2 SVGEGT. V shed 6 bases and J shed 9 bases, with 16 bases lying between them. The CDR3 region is CASSQYPEGTQYF. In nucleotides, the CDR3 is TGTGCCAGCAGCCAATACCCTGAGGGCACGCAGTATTTT.

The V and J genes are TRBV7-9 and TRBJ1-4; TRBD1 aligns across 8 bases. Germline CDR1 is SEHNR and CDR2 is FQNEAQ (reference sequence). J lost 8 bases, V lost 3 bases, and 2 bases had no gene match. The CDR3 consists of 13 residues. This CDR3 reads CASSFGQGEKLFF. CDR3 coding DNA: TGTGCCAGCAGCTTCGGACAGGGCGAAAAACTGTTTTTT. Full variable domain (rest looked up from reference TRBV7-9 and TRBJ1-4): DTGVSQNPRHKITKRGQNVTFRCDPISEHNRLYWYRQTLGQGPEFLTYFQNEAQLEKSRLLSDRFSAERPKGSFSTLEIQRTEQGDSAMYLCASSFGQGEKLFFGSGTQLSVL.

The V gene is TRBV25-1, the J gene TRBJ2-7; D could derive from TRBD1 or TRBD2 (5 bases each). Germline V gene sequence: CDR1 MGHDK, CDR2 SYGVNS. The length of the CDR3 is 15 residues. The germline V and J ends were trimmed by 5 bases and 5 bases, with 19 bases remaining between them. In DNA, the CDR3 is TGTGCCAGCAGTCCCCCCAGGGACGCAAGGGACGAGCAGTACTTC. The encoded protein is CASSPPRDARDEQYF.

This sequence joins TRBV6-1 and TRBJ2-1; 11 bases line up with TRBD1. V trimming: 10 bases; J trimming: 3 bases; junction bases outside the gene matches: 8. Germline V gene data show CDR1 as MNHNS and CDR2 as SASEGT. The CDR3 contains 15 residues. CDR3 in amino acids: CATISGTGGYNEQFF. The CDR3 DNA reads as TGTGCCACCATATCCGGGACAGGGGGCTACAATGAGCAGTTCTTC.

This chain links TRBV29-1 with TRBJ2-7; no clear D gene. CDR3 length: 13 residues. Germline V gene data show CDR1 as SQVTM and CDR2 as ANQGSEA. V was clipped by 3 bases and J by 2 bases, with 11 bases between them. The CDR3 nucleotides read TGCAGCGTTGATGATCCCTTCGCCTACGAGCAGTACTTC. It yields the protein CSVDDPFAYEQYF.

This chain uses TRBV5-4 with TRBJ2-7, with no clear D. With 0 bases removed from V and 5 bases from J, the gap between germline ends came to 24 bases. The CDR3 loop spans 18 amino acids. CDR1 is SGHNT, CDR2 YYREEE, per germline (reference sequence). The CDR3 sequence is CASSLGAGFGTRVDEQYF. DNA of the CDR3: TGTGCCAGCAGCTTGGGAGCCGGTTTCGGAACCCGGGTGGACGAGCAGTACTTC.